This passage covers 23 T cell receptor beta chains from one sample sequenced in a study of blood T cell repertoires in COVID-19. Profiling relied on immunoSEQ multiplex PCR, and the TCRdb table lists in-frame clones only, not all of them. In the table there are around 340,000 clones, around nine tenths of which are singletons. The sequenced sample was peripheral blood. The receptors here all came from a woman in her fifties or sixties with COVID-19, enrolled during active disease.

This clone appeared a single time. This chain uses TRBV19 with TRBJ1-4; perhaps TRBD1 as D (6 bases). The CDR3 is made up of 19 amino acids. Trimming left V 1 base short and J 0 bases short, with 18 bases between. Looked up from germline, CDR1 is LNHDA and CDR2 is SQIVND (reference sequence). The CDR3 protein is CASSIGQAPGVATNEKLFF. DNA for the CDR3: TGTGCCAGTAGTATAGGACAGGCGCCTGGCGTGGCAACTAATGAAAAACTGTTTTTT.

CDR3 sequence (DNA): TGCGCCAGCAGCTTAGGGGTGGCTAACACTGAAGCTTTCTTT. Amino acid sequence: CASSLGVANTEAFF. The genes are TRBV5-1 and TRBJ1-1; tentatively, D is TRBD1 (5 bases). Trimming took off 2 bases at V and 2 bases at J, with 10 bases between the two ends. CDR1 is SGHRS and CDR2 is YFSETQ in the germline V gene. The CDR3 loop spans 14 amino acids. The complete variable domain, with remaining parts taken from reference TRBV5-1 and TRBJ1-1, reads KAGVTQTPRYLIKTRGQQVTLSCSPISGHRSVSWYQQTPGQGLQFLFEYFSETQRNKGNFPGRFSGRQFSNSRSEMNVSTLELGDSALYLCASSLGVANTEAFFGQGTRLTVV.

This clone was seen a single time. V gene TRBV10-3 combines with J gene TRBJ2-5, with TRBD2 matching over 12 bases. V shed 8 bases and J 6 bases; nucleotides not matched to a gene: 7. The CDR3 is 14 residues long. The germline CDR1 and CDR2 sequences are ENHRY and SYGVKD. This chain's CDR3 is CAIGTSGGSKTQYF. CDR3 coding DNA: TGTGCCATCGGAACTAGCGGGGGGTCGAAGACCCAGTACTTC.

The rearrangement joins TRBV6-7 to TRBJ1-3, with D tentatively TRBD1 (5 bases). TRBV6-7 is an ORF, with its function uncertain. The CDR3 sequence is 15 residues long. V shed 5 bases and J shed 2 bases, with 13 bases lying between them. Here the CDR3 DNA reads TGTGCCAGCAGTAGGGTGCGGGGCCCTGGAAACACCATATATTTT. It translates to CASSRVRGPGNTIYF.

CDR3 amino acids: CASSLERGAGYNEQFF. The CDR3 bases are TGTGCCAGCAGCTTAGAGCGGGGGGCCGGCTACAATGAGCAGTTCTTC. The V gene is TRBV7-6, the J gene TRBJ2-1; 9 bases agree with TRBD2. V lost 1 base, J lost 3 bases, and 4 bases stayed unmatched. This CDR3 is 16 amino acids long. Germline V CDR1 and CDR2: SGHVS, FNYEAQ.

CDR3 residues: CASSLNWTGYGYTF. CDR3 sequence (DNA): TGTGCCAGCAGCTTAAATTGGACAGGCTATGGCTACACCTTC. This chain connects TRBV11-2 to TRBJ1-2; TRBD1 agrees at 7 bases. Germline V gene data show CDR1 as SGHAT and CDR2 as FQNNGV. This CDR3 contains 14 residues. V trimming: 2 bases; J trimming: 4 bases; junction bases outside the gene matches: 4.

The J gene is TRBJ2-7, the V gene TRBV7-2, with 9 bases fitting TRBD2. CDR3 length: 15 residues. CDR1 is SGHTA, CDR2 FQGNSA, per germline. J was trimmed by 2 bases and V by 2 bases; bases with no gene match: 4. For the CDR3, the DNA is TGTGCCAGCAGCTTACTAGCGGGACACACCTACGAGCAGTACTTC. Translated: CASSLLAGHTYEQYF.

The CDR3 reads CSLAGGEQFF. CDR3 nucleotide sequence: TGCAGTTTAGCGGGGGGTGAGCAGTTCTTC. V usage is TRBV29-1 and J usage is TRBJ2-1; TRBD2 matches 10 bases. Germline V gene data show CDR1 as SQVTM and CDR2 as ANQGSEA. The CDR3 has 10 residues.

V is TRBV6-1 and J is TRBJ1-2; D is unclear. Germline CDR1 reads MNHNS; CDR2 reads SASEGT. The CDR3 is made up of 15 amino acids. Trimming took off 2 bases at V and 8 bases at J, with 18 bases between the two ends. The chain's CDR3 is CASSEWGGRQSGYTF. In DNA, the CDR3 is TGTGCCAGCAGTGAATGGGGAGGGCGGCAATCCGGCTACACCTTC.

For the CDR3, the DNA is TGTGCCAGCAGTTGGACAGCTAACTACGAGCAGTACTTC. Translation gives CASSWTANYEQYF. The chain carries TRBV7-8 and TRBJ2-7; D perhaps matches TRBD1 (6 bases). The CDR3 totals 13 residues. Germline CDR1 and CDR2: SGHVS and FQNEAQ. Deletions cut 6 bases from V and 3 bases from J, with 12 bases between.

The J gene is TRBJ1-5, the V gene TRBV19, with D maybe TRBD1 (6 bases). Between the trimmed V and J ends, which lost 7 bases and 0 bases, there was a span of 13 bases. The CDR3 is 15 residues long. CDR1 LNHDA and CDR2 SQIVND come from the germline V gene (reference sequence). This chain's CDR3 is CASNTGSYSNQPQHF. CDR3 sequence (DNA): TGTGCCAGTAATACAGGGTCCTATAGCAATCAGCCCCAGCATTTT. Looking up the rest from reference TRBV19 and TRBJ1-5 gives the full variable domain: DGGITQSPKYLFRKEGQNVTLSCEQNLNHDAMYWYRQDPGQGLRLIYYSQIVNDFQKGDIAEGYSVSREKKESFPLTVTSAQKNPTAFYLCASNTGSYSNQPQHFGDGTRLSIL.

V gene TRBV23-1 combines with J gene TRBJ2-5, with a possible D match to TRBD2 (6 bases). TRBV23-1 is an ORF; its function is uncertain. The CDR3 has 17 residues. The V gene lost 8 bases and the J gene lost 2 bases, with 24 bases spanning the gap. The CDR3 coding sequence is TGCGCCAGCCCGACTAGTTCAAGGAACTTAGGGCAAGAGACCCAGTACTTC. Translated: CASPTSSRNLGQETQYF.

The CDR3 sequence: CAASSIYPSGGSTDTQYF. CDR3 DNA sequence: TGTGCCGCCAGTAGTATTTATCCTAGCGGGGGTAGCACAGATACGCAGTATTTT. The J gene is TRBJ2-3, the V gene TRBV19; 10 positions match TRBD2. The CDR3 totals 18 residues. Losses at the gene ends were 11 bases for V and 0 bases for J; bases not matched to a gene: 17. CDR1 and CDR2 (germline): LNHDA, SQIVND (reference sequence). Full variable domain (outside the CDR3, taken from reference TRBV19 and TRBJ2-3): DGGITQSPKYLFRKEGQNVTLSCEQNLNHDAMYWYRQDPGQGLRLIYYSQIVNDFQKGDIAEGYSVSREKKESFPLTVTSAQKNPTAFYLCAASSIYPSGGSTDTQYFGPGTRLTVL.

The rearrangement joins TRBV5-8 to TRBJ1-4; D perhaps matches TRBD1 (6 bases). Trimming took off 4 bases at V and 4 bases at J, with 14 bases between the two ends. CDR1 and CDR2 from the germline V gene are SGHTS and YDEGEE. This CDR3 comprises 15 residues. The CDR3 loop is CASSGGGHRNEKLFF. The CDR3 DNA follows: TGTGCCAGCAGCGGGGGCGGACACCGTAATGAAAAACTGTTTTTT. Variable domain in full (rest from reference TRBV5-8 and TRBJ1-4): EAGVTQSPTHLIKTRGQQATLRCSPISGHTSVYWYQQALGLGLQFLLWYDEGEERNRGNFPPRFSGRQFPNYSSELNVNALELEDSALYLCASSGGGHRNEKLFFGSGTQLSVL.

This clone appeared a few times. The rearrangement joins TRBV4-2 to TRBJ2-1; 10 bases are a match to TRBD1. Trimming cost V 4 bases and J 6 bases; bases outside gene matches: 6. The CDR3 length is 15 residues. Germline assignment: CDR1 LGHNA and CDR2 YNFKEQ. The CDR3 loop is CASSPRGTGVNEQFF. CDR3 bases: TGTGCCAGCAGCCCACGCGGGACAGGGGTCAATGAGCAGTTCTTC.

V usage is TRBV5-4 and J usage is TRBJ1-1; 8 bases match TRBD1. This CDR3 has 13 amino acids. Trimming cost V 3 bases and J 4 bases; bases outside gene matches: 2. CDR1 is SGHNT, CDR2 YYREEE, per germline (reference sequence). The CDR3 DNA reads TGTGCCAGCAGCTCACAGGGGGTCACTGAAGCTTTCTTT. This gives the protein CASSSQGVTEAFF.

This rearrangement joins TRBV5-5 to TRBJ2-2, with 9 bases that match TRBD1. The CDR3 is made up of 16 amino acids. After removal of 4 bases from V and 0 bases from J, the junction contained 4 bases not matched to a gene. CDR1 and CDR2 from the germline V gene are SGHKS and YYEKEE (reference sequence). The CDR3 DNA reads TGTGCCAGCAGCAAGAGACAGGGGGCGAACACCGGGGAGCTGTTTTTT. Its translation is CASSKRQGANTGELFF. The full variable domain, its missing parts supplied by reference TRBV5-5 and TRBJ2-2, is DAGVTQSPTHLIKTRGQQVTLRCSPISGHKSVSWYQQVLGQGPQFIFQYYEKEERGRGNFPDRFSARQFPNYSSELNVNALLLGDSALYLCASSKRQGANTGELFFGEGSRLTVL.

Only one count was recorded for this clone. The genes are TRBV24-1 and TRBJ2-2; 8 nucleotides line up with TRBD2. The CDR3 is 11 residues long. Trimming at V came to 11 bases and at J to 9 bases, leaving 4 bases not matched to a gene. Germline CDR1 reads KGHDR; CDR2 reads SFDVKD. The CDR3 here is CAIRGGRELFF. The CDR3 DNA reads TGTGCCATCCGGGGGGGCAGGGAGCTGTTTTTT.

The genes are TRBV5-6 and TRBJ1-5; possibly TRBD1 for D (6 bases). The CDR3 sequence is 14 residues long. Germline V lookup: CDR1 SGHDT, CDR2 YYEEEE. The V gene lost 3 bases and the J gene lost 5 bases, with 12 bases spanning the gap. The CDR3 bases are TGTGCCAGCAGCTGGGGGACACAGCATCAGCCCCAGCATTTT. This codes for CASSWGTQHQPQHF.

As concerns this clone: Other DNA sequences in the same sample also yield this CDR3. The V gene is TRBV6-5, the J gene TRBJ2-7; D is perhaps TRBD1 (6 bases). The V end lost 2 bases, the J end lost 1 base, and 6 bases lay between the germline ends. The CDR3 length is 13 residues. Germline lookup yields CDR1 MNHEY and CDR2 SVGAGI. The CDR3 loop reads CASSYTGSYEQYF. The CDR3, as DNA: TGTGCCAGCAGTTACACAGGGTCCTACGAGCAGTACTTC.

This chain joins TRBV23-1 and TRBJ1-5, with D possibly matching TRBD1 (6 bases). Being an ORF, TRBV23-1 has a function that is uncertain. V shed 0 bases and J shed 2 bases, with 11 bases lying between them. This CDR3 contains 16 residues. The CDR3 spells CASSQSRNRGNQPQHF. The CDR3 DNA follows: TGCGCCAGCAGTCAATCCCGCAACAGGGGCAATCAGCCCCAGCATTTT.

The chain is built from TRBV15 and TRBJ1-3; TRBD1 matches at 8 bases. The CDR3 runs to 16 residues. The germline gives CDR1 LNHNV, CDR2 YYDKDF (reference sequence). The ends lost 4 bases at V and 7 bases at J; junction bases unmatched: 12. The CDR3 reads CATSTSGTGIRNTIYF. In DNA, the CDR3 is TGTGCCACCAGCACTTCCGGGACAGGCATCCGGAACACCATATATTTT. The entire variable domain, with the rest obtained from reference TRBV15 and TRBJ1-3, is as follows: DAMVIQNPRYQVTQFGKPVTLSCSQTLNHNVMYWYQQKSSQAPKLLFHYYDKDFNNEADTPDNFQSRRPNTSFCFLDIRSPGLGDTAMYLCATSTSGTGIRNTIYFGEGSWLTVV.

The genes are TRBV27 and TRBJ1-2, with D possibly being TRBD1 (6 bases). Trimming shortened V by 4 bases and J by 8 bases, and 14 bases separated the two germline ends. CDR1 is MNHEY and CDR2 is SMNVEV in the germline V gene (reference sequence). The CDR3 is made up of 13 amino acids. DNA of the CDR3: TGTGCCAGCAGTTCAAACAGGGTACAAGGCTACACCTTC. It yields the protein CASSSNRVQGYTF.